These T cell receptor beta chains were read from a single sample in a study of T cell responses to AZD1222 COVID-19 vaccine. Using immunoSEQ multiplex PCR, the repertoire was profiled, and TCRdb retains in-frame clones only, with some absent. The table has roughly 150,000 clones, under 95% seen once; the top ten hold just over 5%. The source material was peripheral blood, sampled 28 days after the second AZD1222 dose. These receptor sequences come from an adult who received the AZD1222 COVID-19 vaccine. CDR3s include the opening cysteine and the closing phenylalanine or tryptophan. D genes are given only for firm matches. Clone size, where shown, is once, few, many, or a class for clones that have expanded.

-,TRBV19,TRBJ1-3,TRBD1,CASSPDRGAGNTIYF,TGTGCCAGTAGCCCAGACAGGGGGGCTGGAAACACCATATATTTT
-,TRBV11-3,TRBJ2-5,TRBD2,CASSQGPTSGSLQETQYF,TGTGCCAGCAGCCAAGGCCCCACTAGCGGGAGCCTTCAAGAGACCCAGTACTTC
-,TRBV7-3,TRBJ2-7,-,CASSLTGTSYEQYF,TGTGCCAGCAGCCTTACAGGGACATCCTACGAGCAGTACTTC
once,TRBV12-3/TRBV12-4,TRBJ2-7,-,CASSSPIEQYF,TGTGCCAGCAGTTCCCCTATCGAGCAGTACTTC
-,TRBV2,TRBJ2-1,TRBD2,CASSITSGHYNEQFF,TGTGCCAGCAGCATTACTAGCGGGCACTACAATGAGCAGTTCTTC
-,TRBV5-4,TRBJ2-7,-,CASSGGAAPTEQYF,TGTGCCAGCAGCGGTGGGGCAGCCCCCACCGAGCAGTACTTC
once,TRBV4-2,TRBJ2-2,TRBD2,CASSQELAGRFGAGELFF,TGTGCCAGCAGCCAAGAATTAGCGGGACGCTTTGGGGCCGGGGAGCTGTTTTTT
-,TRBV9,TRBJ2-2,-,CASSVFAGTGELFF,TGTGCCAGCAGCGTATTTGCTGGGACCGGGGAGCTGTTTTTT
-,TRBV6-1,TRBJ1-5,-,CASSEMGAGNQPQHF,TGTGCCAGCAGTGAAATGGGGGCGGGCAATCAGCCCCAGCATTTT
-,TRBV25-1,TRBJ1-3,-,CASSVAGNTIYF,TGTGCCAGCAGTGTAGCTGGAAACACCATATATTTT
-,TRBV7-2,TRBJ1-5,TRBD1,CASRLTGGSNQPQHF,TGTGCCAGCAGGTTGACAGGGGGCAGCAATCAGCCCCAGCATTTT
-,TRBV7-2,TRBJ2-1,-,CASSFEPRGWNEQFF,TGTGCCAGCAGCTTCGAGCCCCGCGGTTGGAATGAGCAGTTCTTC
-,TRBV9,TRBJ2-5,TRBD2,CASSEGTSGLETQYF,TGTGCCAGCAGCGAGGGGACTAGCGGGCTGGAGACCCAGTACTTC
once,TRBV15,TRBJ2-1,-,CATSRGAGREQFF,TGTGCCACCAGCCGGGGGGCTGGTCGAGAGCAGTTCTTC
-,TRBV27,TRBJ2-2,-,CASSFMGVGNTGELFF,TGTGCCAGCAGTTTTATGGGGGTAGGGAACACCGGGGAGCTGTTTTTT
once,TRBV5-4,TRBJ2-5,-,CASASDAKETQYF,TGTGCCAGCGCCTCGGATGCGAAAGAGACCCAGTACTTC
-,TRBV19,TRBJ2-7,TRBD2,CASSEVAGAHEQYF,TGTGCCAGTAGCGAGGTAGCGGGAGCCCACGAGCAGTACTTC
-,TRBV3-1/TRBV3-2,TRBJ2-7,TRBD1,CASSQHRTGGYEQYF,TGTGCCAGCAGCCAACACCGGACAGGGGGGTACGAGCAGTACTTC
many,TRBV5-4,TRBJ1-1,-,CASSLGSYTEAFF,TGTGCCAGCAGCCTCGGGTCTTACACTGAAGCTTTCTTT
-,TRBV19,TRBJ1-1,-,CASSTGLNTEAFF,TGTGCCAGTAGTACCGGGTTGAATACTGAAGCTTTCTTT
-,TRBV13,TRBJ1-3,TRBD1,CASSFPPGQGTNTIYF,TGTGCCAGCAGCTTCCCCCCGGGACAGGGGACAAACACCATATATTTT
-,TRBV15,TRBJ2-5,-,CATSYRGGSRETQYF,TGTGCCACCAGTTACAGGGGGGGAAGTAGGGAGACCCAGTACTTC
-,TRBV28,TRBJ2-7,-,CASSQLYEQYF,TGTGCCAGCAGTCAACTCTACGAGCAGTACTTC
-,TRBV6-2/TRBV6-3,TRBJ2-2,TRBD2,CASSRASGSSIGELFF,TGTGCCAGCAGTCGGGCTAGCGGGAGTTCGATCGGGGAGCTGTTTTTT
-,TRBV19,TRBJ2-1,TRBD1,CASSNRDSLNEQFF,TGTGCCAGTAGTAACCGGGACAGCCTGAATGAGCAGTTCTTC
once,TRBV2,TRBJ2-3,-,CASRAADTQYF,TGTGCCAGTCGGGCGGCAGATACGCAGTATTTT
-,TRBV2,TRBJ2-3,TRBD2,CASSDSSGTTDTQYF,TGTGCCAGCAGTGATTCTAGCGGGACCACAGATACGCAGTATTTT
-,TRBV4-3,TRBJ1-1,-,CASSPAGGSTEAFF,TGCGCCAGCAGCCCCGCCGGGGGTAGTACTGAAGCTTTCTTT
-,TRBV7-2,TRBJ2-6,-,CASSSGGAGANVLTF,TGTGCCAGCAGCTCAGGGGGGGCTGGGGCCAACGTCCTGACTTTC
-,TRBV7-2,TRBJ2-1,TRBD2,CASSLMRESEQFF,TGTGCCAGCAGCTTAATGCGGGAGAGTGAGCAGTTCTTC
-,TRBV5-1,TRBJ2-7,-,CASSLDARSSYEQYF,TGCGCCAGCAGCTTGGACGCTAGGAGCTCCTACGAGCAGTACTTC
-,TRBV10-1,TRBJ1-5,-,CASSESICRSSPQHF,TGCGCCAGCAGTGAGTCGATCTGCAGATCCTCGCCCCAGCATTTT
-,TRBV19,TRBJ1-1,-,CASNGTRGSYTEAFF,TGTGCCAGTAATGGGACAAGGGGGTCGTACACTGAAGCTTTCTTT
-,TRBV5-1,TRBJ1-2,-,CASSLGMSNYGYTF,TGCGCCAGCAGCTTGGGCATGTCTAACTATGGCTACACCTTC
-,TRBV5-4,TRBJ1-2,TRBD1,CASSSPTGGKLTYTF,TGTGCCAGCAGCTCCCCGACAGGGGGCAAGCTCACCTACACCTTC
-,TRBV18,TRBJ2-1,-,CASSGGRESSYNEQFF,TGTGCCAGCTCAGGAGGACGGGAGAGCTCCTACAATGAGCAGTTCTTC
-,TRBV5-5,TRBJ1-5,TRBD1,CASSFREGAINQPQHF,TGTGCCAGCAGCTTTCGGGAGGGGGCAATTAATCAGCCCCAGCATTTT
-,TRBV29-1,TRBJ2-3,TRBD2,CSVGVRGRARDTQYF,TGCAGCGTTGGGGTCCGCGGGAGGGCGAGAGATACGCAGTATTTT